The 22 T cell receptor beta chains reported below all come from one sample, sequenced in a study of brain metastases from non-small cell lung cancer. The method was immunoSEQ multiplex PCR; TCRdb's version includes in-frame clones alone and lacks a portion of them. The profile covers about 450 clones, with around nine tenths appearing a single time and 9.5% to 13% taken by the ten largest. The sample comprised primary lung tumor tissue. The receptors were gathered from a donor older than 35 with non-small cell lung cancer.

As DNA, the CDR3 is TGTGCCAGCAGTTCAACAGTCAGCTATGGCTACACCTTC. Protein: CASSSTVSYGYTF. V is TRBV6-5 and J is TRBJ1-2; D remains ambiguous. V lost 4 bases and J lost 4, with 10 bases in between. Germline CDR1 reads MNHEY; CDR2 reads SVGAGI. The length of the CDR3 is 13 residues.

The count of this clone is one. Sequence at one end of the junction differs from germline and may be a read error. CDR3 DNA: TGCGCTAGCAGCTTGGTACAGGGGGCACGGGGCTACACCTTC. It yields the protein CASSLVQGARGYTF. V usage is TRBV5-1 and J usage is TRBJ1-2; 9 bases map to TRBD1. The CDR3 spans 14 residues. CDR1 is SGHRS, CDR2 YFSETQ, per germline.

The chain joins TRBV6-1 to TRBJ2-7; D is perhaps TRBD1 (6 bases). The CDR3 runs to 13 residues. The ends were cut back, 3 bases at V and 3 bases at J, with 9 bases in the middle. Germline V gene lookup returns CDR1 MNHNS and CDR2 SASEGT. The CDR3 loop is CASSEGTFYEQYF. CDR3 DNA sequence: TGTGCCAGCAGTGAGGGGACATTCTACGAGCAGTACTTC.

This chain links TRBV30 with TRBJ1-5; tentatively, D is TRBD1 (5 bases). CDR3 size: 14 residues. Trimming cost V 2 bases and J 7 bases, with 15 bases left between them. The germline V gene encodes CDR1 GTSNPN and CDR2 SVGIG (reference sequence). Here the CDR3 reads CAWSPPGSGQPQHF. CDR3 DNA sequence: TGTGCCTGGAGTCCTCCAGGGTCAGGGCAGCCCCAGCATTTT.

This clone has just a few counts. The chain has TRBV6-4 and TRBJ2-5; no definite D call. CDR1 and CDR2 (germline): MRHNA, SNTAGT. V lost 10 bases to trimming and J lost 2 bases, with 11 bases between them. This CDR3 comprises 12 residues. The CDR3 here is CATQSLQETQYF. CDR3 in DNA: TGTGCCACCCAGAGCCTTCAAGAGACCCAGTACTTC.

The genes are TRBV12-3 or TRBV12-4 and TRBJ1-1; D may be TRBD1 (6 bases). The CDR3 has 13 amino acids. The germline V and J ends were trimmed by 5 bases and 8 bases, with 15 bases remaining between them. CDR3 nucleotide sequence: TGTGCCAGCAGTCCAAGGGTGAGGGGGGAAGCTTTCTTT. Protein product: CASSPRVRGEAFF.

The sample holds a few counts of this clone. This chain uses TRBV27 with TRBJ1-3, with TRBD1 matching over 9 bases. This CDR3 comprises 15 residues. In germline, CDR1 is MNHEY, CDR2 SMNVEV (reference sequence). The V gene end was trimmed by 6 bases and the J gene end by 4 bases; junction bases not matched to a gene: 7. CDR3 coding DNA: TGTGCCAGCAGACAGGGGGCTATGTTGGGAAACACCATATATTTT. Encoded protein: CASRQGAMLGNTIYF.

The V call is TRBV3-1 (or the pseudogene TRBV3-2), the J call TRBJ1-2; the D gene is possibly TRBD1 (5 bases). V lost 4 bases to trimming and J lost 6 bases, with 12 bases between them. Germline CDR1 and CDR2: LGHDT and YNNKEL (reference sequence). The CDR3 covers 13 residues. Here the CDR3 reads CASSPTDPHGYTF. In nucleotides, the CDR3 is TGTGCCAGCAGCCCGACAGATCCCCATGGCTACACCTTC.

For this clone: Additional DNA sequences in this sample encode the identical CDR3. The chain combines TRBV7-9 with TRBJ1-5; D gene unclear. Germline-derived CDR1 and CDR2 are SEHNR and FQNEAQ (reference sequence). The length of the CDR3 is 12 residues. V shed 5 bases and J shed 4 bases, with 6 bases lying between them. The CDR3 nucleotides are TGTGCCAGCAGCCCGTTAAATCAGCCCCAGCATTTT. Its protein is CASSPLNQPQHF.

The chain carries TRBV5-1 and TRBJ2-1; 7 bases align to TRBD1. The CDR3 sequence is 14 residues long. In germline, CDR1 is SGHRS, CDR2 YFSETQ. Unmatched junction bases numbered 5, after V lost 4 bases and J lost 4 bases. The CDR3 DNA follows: TGCGCCAGCAGCCCCGGGACAGATTACAATGAGCAGTTCTTC. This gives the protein CASSPGTDYNEQFF.

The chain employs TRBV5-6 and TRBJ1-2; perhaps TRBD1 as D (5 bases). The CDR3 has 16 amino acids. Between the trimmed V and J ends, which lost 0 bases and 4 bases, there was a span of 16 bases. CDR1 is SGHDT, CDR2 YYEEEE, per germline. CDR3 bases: TGTGCCAGCAGCTTGGGGGCCTACGGGGGAAGCTATGGCTACACCTTC. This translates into CASSLGAYGGSYGYTF.

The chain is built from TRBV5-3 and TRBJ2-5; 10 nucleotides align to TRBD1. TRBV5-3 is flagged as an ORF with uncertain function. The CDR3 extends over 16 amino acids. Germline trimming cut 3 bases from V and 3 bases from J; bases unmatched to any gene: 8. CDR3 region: CARSYWEGQGEETQYF. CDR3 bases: TGTGCCAGAAGCTATTGGGAAGGACAGGGGGAAGAGACCCAGTACTTC.

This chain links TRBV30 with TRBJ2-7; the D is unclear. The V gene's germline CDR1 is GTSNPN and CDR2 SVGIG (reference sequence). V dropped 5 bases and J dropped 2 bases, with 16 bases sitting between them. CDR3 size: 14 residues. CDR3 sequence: CAWVTKVPTYEQYF. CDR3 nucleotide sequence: TGTGCCTGGGTTACCAAGGTACCGACCTACGAGCAGTACTTC.

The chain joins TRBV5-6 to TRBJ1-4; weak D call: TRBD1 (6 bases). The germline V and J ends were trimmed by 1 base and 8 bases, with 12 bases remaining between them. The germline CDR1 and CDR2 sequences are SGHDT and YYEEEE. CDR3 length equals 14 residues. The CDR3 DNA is TGTGCCAGCAGCTTGTGGGGGGGCACAGAAAAACTGTTTTTT. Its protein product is CASSLWGGTEKLFF.

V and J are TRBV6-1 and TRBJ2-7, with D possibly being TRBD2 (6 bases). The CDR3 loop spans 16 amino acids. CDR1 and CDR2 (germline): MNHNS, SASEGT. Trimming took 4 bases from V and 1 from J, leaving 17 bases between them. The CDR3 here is CASSVDRAGTSYEQYF. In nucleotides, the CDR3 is TGTGCCAGCAGTGTAGATAGGGCCGGGACTTCCTACGAGCAGTACTTC.

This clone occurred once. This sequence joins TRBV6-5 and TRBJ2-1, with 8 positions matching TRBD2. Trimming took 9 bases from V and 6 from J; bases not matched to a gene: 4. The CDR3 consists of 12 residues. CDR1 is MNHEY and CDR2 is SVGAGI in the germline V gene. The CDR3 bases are TGTGCCAGTGTTAGCGGGGCCAATGAGCAGTTCTTC. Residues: CASVSGANEQFF.

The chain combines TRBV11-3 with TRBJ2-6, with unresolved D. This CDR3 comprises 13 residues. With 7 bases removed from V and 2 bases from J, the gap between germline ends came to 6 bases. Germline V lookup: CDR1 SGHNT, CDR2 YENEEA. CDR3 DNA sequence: TGTGCCAGCACAGAGGCTGGGGCCAACGTCCTGACTTTC. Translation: CASTEAGANVLTF.

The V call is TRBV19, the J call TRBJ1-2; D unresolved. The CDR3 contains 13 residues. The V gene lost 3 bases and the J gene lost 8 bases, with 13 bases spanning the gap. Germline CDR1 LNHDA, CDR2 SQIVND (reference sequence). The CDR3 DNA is TGTGCCAGTAGTATGGAAGATACGAGAGGCTACACCTTC. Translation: CASSMEDTRGYTF.

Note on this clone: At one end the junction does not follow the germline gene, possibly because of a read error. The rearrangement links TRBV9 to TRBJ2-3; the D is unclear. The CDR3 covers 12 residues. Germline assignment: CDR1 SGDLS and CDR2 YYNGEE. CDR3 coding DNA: TGTGTCAGCAGCGTAGAAGCAGATACGCAGTATTTT. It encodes CVSSVEADTQYF.

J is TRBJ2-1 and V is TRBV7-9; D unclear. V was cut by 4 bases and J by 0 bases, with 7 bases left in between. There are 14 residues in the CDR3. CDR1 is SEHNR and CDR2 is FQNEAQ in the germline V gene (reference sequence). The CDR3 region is CASSSTSSYNEQFF. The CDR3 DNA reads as TGTGCCAGCAGCTCCACGAGCTCCTACAATGAGCAGTTCTTC.

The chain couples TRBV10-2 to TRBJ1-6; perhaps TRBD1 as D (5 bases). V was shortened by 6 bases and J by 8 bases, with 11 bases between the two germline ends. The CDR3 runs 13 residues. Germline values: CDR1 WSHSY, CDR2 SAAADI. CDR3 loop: CASRQETYSPLHF. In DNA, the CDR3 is TGCGCCAGCAGACAGGAGACCTATTCACCCCTCCACTTT.

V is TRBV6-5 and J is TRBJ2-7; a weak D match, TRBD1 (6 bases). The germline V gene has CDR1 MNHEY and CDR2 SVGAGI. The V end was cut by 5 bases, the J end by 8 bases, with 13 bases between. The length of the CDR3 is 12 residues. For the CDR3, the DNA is TGTGCCAGCAGTCCGGACAGAGAGAAGCAGTACTTC. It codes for CASSPDREKQYF.